This passage covers 29 T cell receptor beta chains from one sample sequenced in a study of regulatory and conventional T cells in RAG deficiency. The assay was immunoSEQ multiplex PCR, and TCRdb's table has in-frame clones only and misses some. The profile shows approximately 22,000 clones, almost 96% of them singletons. Conventional CD4+ T cells were sorted from blood as CD25-low CD127-high cells. These data were also reused for a study on regulatory T cells. That work states: Primers: 52 TRBV forward and 13 TRBJ reverse.

The sequenced sample was CD25- CD4+ T cells sorted from blood. The receptor set was obtained from a human donor in good health.

The chain couples TRBV11-2 to TRBJ2-2; 9 nucleotides match TRBD2. Germline V gives CDR1 SGHAT, CDR2 FQNNGV. J lost 1 base, V lost 5 bases, and 2 bases had no gene match. The CDR3 consists of 15 residues. The CDR3 loop reads CASSRAGGNTGELFF. The CDR3, as DNA: TGTGCCAGCAGCAGAGCGGGAGGGAACACCGGGGAGCTGTTTTTT.

J is TRBJ2-1 and V is TRBV5-6; 13 bases line up with TRBD2. Germline V lookup: CDR1 SGHDT, CDR2 YYEEEE. CDR3 length equals 16 residues. The V segment lost 1 base and the J segment 16 bases; nucleotides outside the gene matches: 14. CDR3 DNA sequence: TGTGCCAGCAGCTTGCCGAAACTAGCGGGGGGGAGTTCAAGTTTCTTC. Translated: CASSLPKLAGGSSSFF.

The V and J genes are TRBV6-1 and TRBJ1-2; 11 nucleotides agree with TRBD1. The CDR3 length is 16 residues. Trimming took 0 bases from V and 4 from J; bases not matched to a gene: 4. Germline CDR1 MNHNS, CDR2 SASEGT. CDR3 protein: CASSEAGQGAFYGYTF. The CDR3 DNA reads as TGTGCCAGCAGTGAAGCTGGACAGGGGGCATTCTATGGCTACACCTTC.

The V call is TRBV10-3, the J call TRBJ2-3, with 7 positions matching TRBD1. Per the germline V gene, CDR1 is ENHRY and CDR2 is SYGVKD. The length of the CDR3 is 17 residues. The junction had 14 bases not matched to a gene; V was cut back by 4 bases and J by 4 bases. CDR3 coding DNA: TGTGCCATCAGTGCTGCAGGACAGGCCCTTTCGCCAGATACGCAGTATTTT. It encodes CAISAAGQALSPDTQYF.

The chain has TRBV30 and TRBJ2-5; D possibly corresponds to TRBD1 (6 bases). The V gene lost 2 bases and the J gene lost 1 base, with 11 bases spanning the gap. This CDR3 has 14 amino acids. Per germline, CDR1 GTSNPN and CDR2 SVGIG (reference sequence). The CDR3 DNA is TGTGCCTGGAGTTCCCCAGGGGCCCAAGAGACCCAGTACTTC. Its translation: CAWSSPGAQETQYF.

The CDR3 DNA sequence: TGTGCCTGGAATAGCGGGGACTACAATGAGCAGTTCTTC. Translated: CAWNSGDYNEQFF. V is TRBV30 and J is TRBJ2-1; 8 bases map to TRBD2. V gave up 4 bases and J gave up 3 bases; unmatched junction bases: 2. The CDR3 runs to 13 residues. Germline CDR1 reads GTSNPN; CDR2 reads SVGIG (reference sequence).

This rearrangement joins TRBV5-1 to TRBJ2-5; tentatively, D is TRBD2 (5 bases). This CDR3 is 15 amino acids long. Trimming pared 5 bases from V and 5 bases from J, leaving 19 bases between. From germline, CDR1 is SGHRS and CDR2 YFSETQ. The CDR3 sequence is CASSAGLTHAETQYF. CDR3 DNA: TGCGCCAGCAGTGCTGGACTTACCCACGCGGAGACCCAGTACTTC. Complete variable domain (other parts from reference TRBV5-1 and TRBJ2-5): KAGVTQTPRYLIKTRGQQVTLSCSPISGHRSVSWYQQTPGQGLQFLFEYFSETQRNKGNFPGRFSGRQFSNSRSEMNVSTLELGDSALYLCASSAGLTHAETQYFGPGTRLLVL.

The chain combines TRBV2 with TRBJ1-1; D may be TRBD1 (5 bases). CDR1 is SNHLY, CDR2 FYNNEI, per germline. The CDR3 has 16 residues. V was cut by 0 bases and J by 1 base, with 12 bases left in between. The chain's CDR3 is CASSEANRMGNTEAFF. The CDR3 coding sequence is TGTGCCAGCAGTGAAGCTAACAGGATGGGGAACACTGAAGCTTTCTTT.

The V call is TRBV7-3, the J call TRBJ2-1; TRBD2 aligns across 9 bases. The germline gives CDR1 SGHTA, CDR2 FQGTGA. Trimming at V came to 5 bases and at J to 4 bases, leaving 6 bases not matched to a gene. The CDR3 is made up of 15 amino acids. CDR3 loop: CASSPGAGGYNEQFF. The CDR3 DNA is TGTGCCAGCAGCCCCGGGGCGGGGGGGTACAATGAGCAGTTCTTC.

The rearrangement uses TRBV25-1 and TRBJ2-7; weak D call: TRBD1 (6 bases). Germline values: CDR1 MGHDK, CDR2 SYGVNS. The CDR3 runs 15 residues. V was pared by 3 bases and J by 0 bases, with 12 bases between. The CDR3, as DNA: TGTGCCAGCAGTGATTCGGGGACAATCTCCTACGAGCAGTACTTC. Encoded protein: CASSDSGTISYEQYF.

V usage is TRBV9 and J usage is TRBJ2-7, with 9 bases that match TRBD1. The CDR3 sequence is 15 residues long. Germline CDR1 reads SGDLS; CDR2 reads YYNGEE. With 0 bases clipped from V and 4 bases from J, the junction kept 5 bases outside the gene matches. CDR3 sequence: CASSVGGQGSYEQYF. CDR3 nucleotides: TGTGCCAGCAGCGTAGGTGGACAGGGGTCATACGAGCAGTACTTC.

The chain links TRBV10-3 to TRBJ2-1; TRBD1 matches at 7 bases. With V trimmed by 2 bases and J by 7 bases, 5 bases remained unmatched. The CDR3 runs 14 residues. CDR1 and CDR2 (germline): ENHRY, SYGVKD. CDR3 sequence: CAISEKGARNEQFF. In DNA form, the CDR3 reads TGTGCCATCAGTGAGAAGGGGGCAAGAAATGAGCAGTTCTTC.

The chain has TRBV7-9 and TRBJ1-6; TRBD1 aligns across 8 bases. J was trimmed by 9 bases and V by 5 bases; bases with no gene match: 9. The CDR3 length is 15 residues. Per germline, CDR1 SEHNR and CDR2 FQNEAQ (reference sequence). The chain's CDR3 is CASSQQGVEGSPLHF. The CDR3 DNA sequence: TGTGCCAGCAGCCAACAGGGGGTGGAGGGTTCACCCCTCCACTTT. The variable domain in full, completed from reference TRBV7-9 and TRBJ1-6, reads DTGVSQNPRHKITKRGQNVTFRCDPISEHNRLYWYRQTLGQGPEFLTYFQNEAQLEKSRLLSDRFSAERPKGSFSTLEIQRTEQGDSAMYLCASSQQGVEGSPLHFGNGTRLTVT.

This clone has a single count. This chain links TRBV7-9 with TRBJ1-2, with TRBD1 matching 9 bases. V shed 4 bases and J 8 bases; nucleotides not matched to a gene: 17. Germline V CDR1 and CDR2: SEHNR, FQNEAQ (reference sequence). The CDR3 is made up of 17 amino acids. In DNA form, the CDR3 reads TGTGCCAGCAGCTCCAATGCTGGGCCCGGGACAGGGCTCGGCTACACCTTC. Translating it yields CASSSNAGPGTGLGYTF.

The rearrangement uses TRBV9 and TRBJ2-5; 15 bases map to TRBD2. Germline V gene sequence: CDR1 SGDLS, CDR2 YYNGEE. With V trimmed by 4 bases and J by 0 bases, 7 bases remained unmatched. The CDR3 length is 18 residues. The CDR3 nucleotides are TGTGCCAGCAGCACCCCCGGGACTAGCGGGGGGAACCAAGAGACCCAGTACTTC. Translated, it gives CASSTPGTSGGNQETQYF.

This chain uses TRBV7-2 with TRBJ2-2; TRBD2 aligns across 8 bases. The CDR3 covers 16 residues. The V gene end was trimmed by 4 bases and the J gene end by 5 bases; junction bases not matched to a gene: 9. From germline, CDR1 is SGHTA and CDR2 FQGNSA. CDR3 region: CASSSGTRLITGELFF. CDR3 in DNA: TGTGCCAGCAGCTCCGGGACTAGGCTAATTACCGGGGAGCTGTTTTTT.

The chain recombines TRBV5-1 with TRBJ1-6, with D perhaps TRBD1 (6 bases). Germline CDR1 and CDR2: SGHRS and YFSETQ. Trimming removed 2 bases at V and 8 bases at J, with 11 bases between. The CDR3 runs to 14 residues. In nucleotides, the CDR3 is TGCGCCAGCAGCTTAACCGAGGGGGATTCACCCCTCCACTTT. Residues: CASSLTEGDSPLHF.

This chain joins TRBV19 and TRBJ1-1; D is uncertain. This CDR3 comprises 12 residues. Germline V gives CDR1 LNHDA, CDR2 SQIVND (reference sequence). Trimming pared 7 bases from V and 1 base from J, leaving 7 bases between. The CDR3 DNA sequence: TGTGCCAGTAAGGAGACGAACACTGAAGCTTTCTTT. Its translation is CASKETNTEAFF.

The rearrangement links TRBV5-6 to TRBJ2-3, with 9 bases lining up with TRBD2. CDR3 size: 16 residues. Germline-derived CDR1 and CDR2 are SGHDT and YYEEEE. J lost 1 base, V lost 2 bases, and 5 bases had no gene match. This CDR3 reads CASSLERGARTDTQYF. The CDR3 DNA is TGTGCCAGCAGCTTAGAGCGGGGGGCCCGCACAGATACGCAGTATTTT.

The chain carries TRBV18 and TRBJ1-5; the D is unclear. Trimming left V 5 bases short and J 4 bases short, with 9 bases between. Per the germline V gene, CDR1 is KGHSH and CDR2 is LQKENI. The CDR3 sequence is 13 residues long. The chain's CDR3 is CASSTTENQPQHF. CDR3 bases: TGTGCCAGCTCAACAACAGAGAATCAGCCCCAGCATTTT.

V gene TRBV28 combines with J gene TRBJ1-2; D is possibly TRBD1 (5 bases). Germline V gene sequence: CDR1 MDHEN, CDR2 SYDVKM. The length of the CDR3 is 14 residues. V shed 7 bases and J shed 9 bases, with 21 bases lying between them. CDR3 region: CASTPPSGFGSYTF. In nucleotides, the CDR3 is TGTGCCAGCACTCCTCCGTCAGGGTTTGGGAGCTACACCTTC.

CDR3 DNA sequence: TGTGCCAGCAGTACCGTGACTAGCGGGGAGATCAAGACCCAGTACTTC. Translating gives CASSTVTSGEIKTQYF. The rearrangement joins TRBV6-6 to TRBJ2-5; 11 bases fit TRBD2. Germline CDR1 MNHNY, CDR2 SVGAGI (reference sequence). Trimming removed 5 bases from V and 6 bases from J; junction bases left unmatched: 11. The length of the CDR3 is 16 residues.

The chain is built from TRBV2 and TRBJ2-2; D may be TRBD1 (6 bases). This CDR3 is built from 16 residues. Per germline, CDR1 SNHLY and CDR2 FYNNEI. V dropped 5 bases and J dropped 1 base, with 14 bases sitting between them. In DNA, the CDR3 is TGTGCCAGCAGTCCCTTCGGCAGGGGGAACACCGGGGAGCTGTTTTTT. This gives the protein CASSPFGRGNTGELFF.

This clone occurred once. The rearrangement uses TRBV5-1 and TRBJ1-2; D is unclear. The CDR3 is 13 amino acids. Trimming left V 0 bases short and J 2 bases short, with 5 bases between. CDR1 and CDR2 from the germline V gene are SGHRS and YFSETQ. The DNA of the CDR3 is TGCGCCAGCAGCTTGGGCGGAAACTATGGCTACACCTTC. Residues: CASSLGGNYGYTF.

The CDR3 DNA sequence: TGCGCCAGCAGCCACTCTTTGCAGGGGTCCCCACAAAACTATGGCTACACCTTC. Translation: CASSHSLQGSPQNYGYTF. This chain joins TRBV4-1 and TRBJ1-2, with D maybe TRBD1 (6 bases). The CDR3 spans 18 residues. Germline values: CDR1 MGHRA, CDR2 YSYEKL. The V end was cut by 3 bases, the J end by 2 bases, with 22 bases between.

The rearrangement uses TRBV7-3 and TRBJ2-3; 8 bases are a match to TRBD2. The CDR3 covers 15 residues. The V gene end was trimmed by 5 bases and the J gene end by 6 bases; junction bases not matched to a gene: 10. Germline V lookup: CDR1 SGHTA, CDR2 FQGTGA. The CDR3 reads CASSARAGAGDTQYF. DNA of the CDR3: TGTGCCAGCAGCGCACGAGCGGGGGCCGGGGATACGCAGTATTTT. Using reference TRBV7-3 and TRBJ2-3 for the parts outside the CDR3, the full variable domain is GAGVSQTPSNKVTEKGKYVELRCDPISGHTALYWYRQSLGQGPEFLIYFQGTGAADDSGLPNDRFFAVRPEGSVSTLKIQRTERGDSAVYLCASSARAGAGDTQYFGPGTRLTVL.

The chain employs TRBV5-4 and TRBJ2-5, with TRBD2 as a possible D gene (5 bases). Trimming stripped 0 bases from V and 5 bases from J, with 8 bases between. Germline V lookup: CDR1 SGHNT, CDR2 YYREEE (reference sequence). This CDR3 is 13 amino acids long. CDR3 loop: CASSLAGLETQYF. CDR3 nucleotide sequence: TGTGCCAGCAGCTTGGCGGGGTTGGAGACCCAGTACTTC.

V and J are TRBV19 and TRBJ2-6, with 8 nucleotides matching TRBD2. The CDR3 runs 17 residues. Germline V gene lookup returns CDR1 LNHDA and CDR2 SQIVND (reference sequence). Trimming removed 6 bases from V and 1 base from J; junction bases left unmatched: 8. This chain's CDR3 is CASSGRGAPSGANVLTF. DNA of the CDR3: TGTGCCAGTAGCGGGCGGGGGGCGCCTTCTGGGGCCAACGTCCTGACTTTC.

The V gene is TRBV29-1, the J gene TRBJ1-2, with 7 bases matching TRBD1. Germline values: CDR1 SQVTM, CDR2 ANQGSEA. The trim removed 8 bases at V and 4 bases at J, leaving 13 bases unmatched. The CDR3 consists of 14 residues. DNA for the CDR3: TGCAGCTCCTCTTATCCGGGACAGAGCTATGGCTACACCTTC. The encoded protein is CSSSYPGQSYGYTF.